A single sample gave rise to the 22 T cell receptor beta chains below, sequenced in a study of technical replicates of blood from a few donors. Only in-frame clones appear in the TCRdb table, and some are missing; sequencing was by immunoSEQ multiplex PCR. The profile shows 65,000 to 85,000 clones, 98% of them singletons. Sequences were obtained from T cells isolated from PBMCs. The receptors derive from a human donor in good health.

DNA for the CDR3: TGTGCCAGCAGCACCGACTATTATAACTACGAGCAGTACTTC. Amino acids: CASSTDYYNYEQYF. The chain uses TRBV7-2 and TRBJ2-7; tentatively, D is TRBD2 (5 bases). This CDR3 is built from 14 residues. Looked up from germline, CDR1 is SGHTA and CDR2 is FQGNSA. V lost 5 bases and J lost 3, with 14 bases in between. The complete variable domain, with remaining parts taken from reference TRBV7-2 and TRBJ2-7, reads GAGVSQSPSNKVTEKGKDVELRCDPISGHTALYWYRQSLGQGLEFLIYFQGNSAPDKSGLPSDRFSAERTGGSVSTLTIQRTQQEDSAVYLCASSTDYYNYEQYFGPGTRLTVT.

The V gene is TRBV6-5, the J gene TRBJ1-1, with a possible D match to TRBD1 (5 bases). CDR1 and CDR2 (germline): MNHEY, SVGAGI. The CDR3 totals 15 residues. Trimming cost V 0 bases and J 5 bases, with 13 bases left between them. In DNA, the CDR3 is TGTGCCAGCAGTTACTCGGGGTGGGGGAGGACTGAAGCTTTCTTT. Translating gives CASSYSGWGRTEAFF.

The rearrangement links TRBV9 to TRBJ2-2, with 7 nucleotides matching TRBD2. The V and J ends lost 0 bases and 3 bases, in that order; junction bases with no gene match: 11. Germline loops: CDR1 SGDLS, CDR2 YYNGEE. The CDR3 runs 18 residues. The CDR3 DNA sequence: TGTGCCAGCAGCGTAGTTGGACTAGAGGGTTGGGACACCGGGGAGCTGTTTTTT. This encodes CASSVVGLEGWDTGELFF.

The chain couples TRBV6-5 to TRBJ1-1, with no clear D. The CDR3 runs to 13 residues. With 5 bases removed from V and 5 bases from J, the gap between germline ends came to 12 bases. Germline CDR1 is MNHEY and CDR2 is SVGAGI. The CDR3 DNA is TGTGCCAGCAGTGCTCGCGGGTATACTGAAGCTTTCTTT. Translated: CASSARGYTEAFF.

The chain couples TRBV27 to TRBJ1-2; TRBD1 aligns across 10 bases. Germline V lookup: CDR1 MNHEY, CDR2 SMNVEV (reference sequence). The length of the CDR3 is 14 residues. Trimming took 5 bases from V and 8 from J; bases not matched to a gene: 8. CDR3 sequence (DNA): TGTGCCAGCAGTGTGACAGGGGGCCCAGGAGGCTACACCTTC. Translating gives CASSVTGGPGGYTF.

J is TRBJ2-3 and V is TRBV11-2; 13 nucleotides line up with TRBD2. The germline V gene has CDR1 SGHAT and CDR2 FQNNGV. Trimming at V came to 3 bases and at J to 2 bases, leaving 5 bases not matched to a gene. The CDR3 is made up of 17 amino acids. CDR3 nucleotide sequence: TGTGCCAGCAGCTTCCCGGGACTAGCGGGGTACACAGATACGCAGTATTTT. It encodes CASSFPGLAGYTDTQYF.

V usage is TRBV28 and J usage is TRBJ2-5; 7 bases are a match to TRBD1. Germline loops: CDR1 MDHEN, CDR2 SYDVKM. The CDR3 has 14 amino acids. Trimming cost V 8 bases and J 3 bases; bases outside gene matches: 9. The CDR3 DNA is TGTGCCAGCGAACGGACAGGACTGAAAGAGACCCAGTACTTC. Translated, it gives CASERTGLKETQYF. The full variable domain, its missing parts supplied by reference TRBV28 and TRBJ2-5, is DVKVTQSSRYLVKRTGEKVFLECVQDMDHENMFWYRQDPGLGLRLIYFSYDVKMKEKGDIPEGYSVSREKKERFSLILESASTNQTSMYLCASERTGLKETQYFGPGTRLLVL.

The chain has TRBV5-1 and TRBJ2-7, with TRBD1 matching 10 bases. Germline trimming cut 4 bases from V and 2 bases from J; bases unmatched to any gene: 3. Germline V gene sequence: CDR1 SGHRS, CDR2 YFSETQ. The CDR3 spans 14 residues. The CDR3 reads CASSRGTGAYEQYF. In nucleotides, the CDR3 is TGCGCCAGCAGCCGAGGGACAGGGGCCTACGAGCAGTACTTC.

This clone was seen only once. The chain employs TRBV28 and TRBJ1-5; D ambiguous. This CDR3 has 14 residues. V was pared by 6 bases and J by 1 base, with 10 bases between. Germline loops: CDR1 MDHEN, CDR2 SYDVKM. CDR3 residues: CASSPTLSNQPQHF. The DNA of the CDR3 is TGTGCCAGCAGCCCGACACTGAGCAATCAGCCCCAGCATTTT.

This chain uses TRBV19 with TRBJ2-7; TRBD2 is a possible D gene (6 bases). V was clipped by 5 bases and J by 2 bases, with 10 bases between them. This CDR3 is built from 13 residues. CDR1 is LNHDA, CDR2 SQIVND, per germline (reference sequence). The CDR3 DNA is TGTGCCAGTAGTTTCGGGGGAGCCTACGAGCAGTACTTC. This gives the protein CASSFGGAYEQYF.

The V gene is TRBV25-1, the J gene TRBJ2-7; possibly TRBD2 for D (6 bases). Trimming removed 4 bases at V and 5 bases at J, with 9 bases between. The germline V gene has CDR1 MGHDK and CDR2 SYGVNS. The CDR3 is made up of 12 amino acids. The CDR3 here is CASSVEGHEQYF. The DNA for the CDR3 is TGTGCCAGCAGTGTGGAGGGCCACGAGCAGTACTTC.

The CDR3 region is CAADEGDSYEQYF. CDR3 sequence (DNA): TGTGCCGCGGATGAAGGGGACTCCTACGAGCAGTACTTC. The V gene is TRBV2, the J gene TRBJ2-7; D possibly corresponds to TRBD1 (5 bases). The V gene's germline CDR1 is SNHLY and CDR2 FYNNEI. This CDR3 contains 13 residues. Trimming pared 11 bases from V and 0 bases from J, leaving 14 bases between.

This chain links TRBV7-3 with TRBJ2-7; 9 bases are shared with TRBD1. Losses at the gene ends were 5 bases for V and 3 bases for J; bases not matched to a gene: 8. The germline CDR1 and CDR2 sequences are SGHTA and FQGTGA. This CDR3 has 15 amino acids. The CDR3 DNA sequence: TGTGCCAGCAGCCCTTCCCGGACAGGGGTCTACGAGCAGTACTTC. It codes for CASSPSRTGVYEQYF.

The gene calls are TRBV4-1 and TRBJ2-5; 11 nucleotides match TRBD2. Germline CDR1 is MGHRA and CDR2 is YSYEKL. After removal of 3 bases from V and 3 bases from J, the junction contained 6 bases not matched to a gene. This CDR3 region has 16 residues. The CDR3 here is CASSHPGLADKETQYF. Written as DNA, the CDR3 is TGCGCCAGCAGCCATCCGGGACTAGCGGATAAAGAGACCCAGTACTTC.

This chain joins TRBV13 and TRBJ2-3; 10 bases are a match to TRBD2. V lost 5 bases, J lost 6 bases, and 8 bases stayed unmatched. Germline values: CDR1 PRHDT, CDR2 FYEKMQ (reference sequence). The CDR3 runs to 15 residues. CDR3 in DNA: TGTGCCAGCAGCCTAGCGGGAGTTTTCAGTGATACGCAGTATTTT. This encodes CASSLAGVFSDTQYF.

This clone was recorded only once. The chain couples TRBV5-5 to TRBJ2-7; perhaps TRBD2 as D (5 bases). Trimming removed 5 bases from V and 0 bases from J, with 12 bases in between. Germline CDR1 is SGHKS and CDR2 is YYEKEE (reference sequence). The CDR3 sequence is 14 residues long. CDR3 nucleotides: TGTGCCAGCAGAGCCAGAGGGAGCTCCTACGAGCAGTACTTC. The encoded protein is CASRARGSSYEQYF.

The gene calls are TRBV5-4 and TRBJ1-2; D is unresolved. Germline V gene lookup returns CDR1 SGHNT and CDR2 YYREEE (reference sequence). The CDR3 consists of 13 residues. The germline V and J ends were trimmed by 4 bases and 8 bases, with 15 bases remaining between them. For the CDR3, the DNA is TGTGCCAGCAGCGTGGATGGGTCGGGGGGCTACACCTTC. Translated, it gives CASSVDGSGGYTF.

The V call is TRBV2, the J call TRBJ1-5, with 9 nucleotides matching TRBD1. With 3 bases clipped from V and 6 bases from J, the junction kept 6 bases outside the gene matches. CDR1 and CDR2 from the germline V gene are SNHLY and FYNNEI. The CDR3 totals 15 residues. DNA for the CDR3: TGTGCCAGCAGTGATGCCGACAGGGGGAGTCAGCCCCAGCATTTT. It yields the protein CASSDADRGSQPQHF.

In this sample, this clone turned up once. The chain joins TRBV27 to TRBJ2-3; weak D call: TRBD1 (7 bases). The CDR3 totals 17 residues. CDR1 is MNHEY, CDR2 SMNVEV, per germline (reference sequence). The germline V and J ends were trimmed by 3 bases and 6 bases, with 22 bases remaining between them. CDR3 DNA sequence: TGTGCCAGCAGTTTGGGACTCAGACAGGGAGCAGGGGATACGCAGTATTTT. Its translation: CASSLGLRQGAGDTQYF.

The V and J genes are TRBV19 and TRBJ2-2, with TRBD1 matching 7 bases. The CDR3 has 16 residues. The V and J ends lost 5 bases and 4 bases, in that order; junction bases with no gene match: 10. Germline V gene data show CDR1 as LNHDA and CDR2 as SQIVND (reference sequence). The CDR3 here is CASSPQGLTITGELFF. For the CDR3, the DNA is TGTGCCAGTAGTCCACAGGGGCTAACAATCACCGGGGAGCTGTTTTTT.

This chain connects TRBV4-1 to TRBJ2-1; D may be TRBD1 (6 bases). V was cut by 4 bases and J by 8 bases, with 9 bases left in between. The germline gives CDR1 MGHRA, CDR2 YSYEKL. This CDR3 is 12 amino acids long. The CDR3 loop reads CASSLGGDEQFF. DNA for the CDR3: TGCGCCAGCAGCCTAGGGGGAGATGAGCAGTTCTTC.

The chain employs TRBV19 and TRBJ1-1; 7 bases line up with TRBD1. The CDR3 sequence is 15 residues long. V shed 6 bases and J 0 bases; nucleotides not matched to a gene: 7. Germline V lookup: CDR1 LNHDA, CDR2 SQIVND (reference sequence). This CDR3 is CASRHQGVMNTEAFF. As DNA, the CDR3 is TGTGCCAGTAGGCACCAGGGGGTGATGAACACTGAAGCTTTCTTT.